These T cell receptor beta chains were read from a single sample in a study of tumor and adjacent non-tumor tissue in lung cancer. TCRdb reprocessed the multiplex PCR reads with MiXCR, giving one entry per CDR3 protein. Here the sample spans about 110,000 distinct CDR3 sequences, about 61% being singletons. The sample comprised distant non-tumor lung tissue. These receptors all come from a man in his sixties with non-small cell lung cancer. Each CDR3 is given with its conserved first and last residue. The D gene is left open where the match is weak. Some rows mark clone size as missing; the rest say once, few, many or name a class of expanded clone.

d_gene: NA; abundance: NA; len: 19; j_gene: TRBJ2-2; v_gene: TRBV10-3; CDR3aa: CAISESNLGYVPNTGELFF; CDR3nt: TGTGCCATCAGTGAGTCGAATCTGGGTTATGTGCCGAACACCGGGGAGCTGTTTTTT
d_gene: TRBD1; abundance: NA; len: 12; j_gene: TRBJ2-7; v_gene: TRBV29-1; CDR3aa: CSIGRGQNEQYF; CDR3nt: TGCAGCATTGGTAGGGGGCAAAACGAACAGTACTTC
d_gene: TRBD1; abundance: NA; len: 13; j_gene: TRBJ2-7; v_gene: TRBV6-1; CDR3aa: CATRGDSGDEQYF; CDR3nt: TGTGCCACCAGAGGGGACAGTGGGGACGAGCAGTACTTC
d_gene: NA; abundance: many; len: 12; j_gene: TRBJ2-7; v_gene: TRBV10-2; CDR3aa: CASSETRYEQYF; CDR3nt: TGCGCCAGCAGTGAGACCCGCTACGAGCAGTACTTC
d_gene: NA; abundance: few; len: 15; j_gene: TRBJ2-1; v_gene: TRBV5-1; CDR3aa: CASSLEGVRANEQFF; CDR3nt: TGCGCCAGCAGCTTGGAAGGGGTACGGGCCAATGAGCAGTTCTTC
d_gene: TRBD2; abundance: NA; len: 15; j_gene: TRBJ2-1; v_gene: TRBV6-5; CDR3aa: CASSLGLAGGPEQFF; CDR3nt: TGTGCCAGCAGCCTGGGACTAGCGGGAGGGCCTGAGCAGTTCTTC
d_gene: TRBD1; abundance: NA; len: 14; j_gene: TRBJ2-1; v_gene: TRBV6-1; CDR3aa: CSSRRQGFKVEQFF; CDR3nt: TGTTCCAGCAGAAGACAGGGGTTTAAAGTTGAGCAGTTCTTC
d_gene: NA; abundance: many; len: 13; j_gene: TRBJ2-3; v_gene: TRBV7-8; CDR3aa: CASSNLRTDTQYF; CDR3nt: TGTGCCAGCAGCAACCTCAGGACAGATACGCAGTATTTT
d_gene: NA; abundance: NA; len: 13; j_gene: TRBJ1-2; v_gene: TRBV5-1; CDR3aa: CASSYGANYGYTF; CDR3nt: TGCGCCAGCAGCTACGGGGCTAACTATGGCTACACCTTC
d_gene: NA; abundance: once; len: 16; j_gene: TRBJ2-5; v_gene: TRBV11-3; CDR3aa: CANTGGGGPRHETQYF; CDR3nt: TGTGCCAACACTGGAGGAGGGGGGCCGAGGCATGAGACCCAGTACTTC
d_gene: NA; abundance: many; len: 18; j_gene: TRBJ1-5; v_gene: TRBV20-1; CDR3aa: CSARGPPPAQALREPQHF; CDR3nt: TGCAGTGCTAGGGGCCCTCCCCCGGCACAGGCCCTCCGGGAGCCCCAGCATTTT
d_gene: NA; abundance: few; len: 16; j_gene: TRBJ1-6; v_gene: TRBV6-5; CDR3aa: CASCYSGGTCNSPLHF; CDR3nt: TGTGCCAGCTGTTACTCGGGGGGGACCTGCAATTCACCCCTCCACTTT
d_gene: TRBD2; abundance: once; len: 16; j_gene: TRBJ2-5; v_gene: TRBV20-1; CDR3aa: CSALSLAGEERESQYF; CDR3nt: TGCAGTGCTCTCAGCTTAGCGGGAGAGGAGAGGGAGAGCCAGTACTTC
d_gene: TRBD1; abundance: many; len: 20; j_gene: TRBJ2-3; v_gene: TRBV4-3; CDR3aa: CASSQSHRRGQGNLHTLQYF; CDR3nt: TGCGCCAGCAGCCAGTCACACCGCCGGGGACAGGGTAACTTACATACCCTGCAGTATTTT
d_gene: TRBD1; abundance: NA; len: 15; j_gene: TRBJ2-4; v_gene: TRBV12-3/TRBV12-4; CDR3aa: CASSPLGTGGGIQYF; CDR3nt: TGTGCCAGTAGCCCACTCGGGACAGGGGGAGGCATTCAGTACTTC
d_gene: NA; abundance: many; len: 11; j_gene: TRBJ2-5; v_gene: TRBV29-1; CDR3aa: CSARQQETQYF; CDR3nt: TGCAGCGCCCGGCAACAAGAGACCCAGTACTTC
d_gene: NA; abundance: NA; len: 16; j_gene: TRBJ2-1; v_gene: TRBV18; CDR3aa: CASSPPNKASYNEQFF; CDR3nt: TGTGCCAGCTCACCGCCGAACAAGGCTAGCTACAATGAGCAGTTCTTC
d_gene: NA; abundance: NA; len: 14; j_gene: TRBJ1-2; v_gene: TRBV29-1; CDR3aa: CNVEDSRAPGGNTF; CDR3nt: TGCAACGTTGAAGATTCTCGAGCCCCCGGTGGCAACACCTTC
d_gene: NA; abundance: NA; len: 12; j_gene: TRBJ2-6; v_gene: TRBV12-3/TRBV12-4; CDR3aa: CATQSGVNVLTF; CDR3nt: TGTGCCACACAATCTGGAGTCAACGTCCTGACTTTC
d_gene: NA; abundance: NA; len: 16; j_gene: TRBJ2-7; v_gene: TRBV30; CDR3aa: CACLPIQALPSYEQYF; CDR3nt: TGTGCCTGCTTGCCTATCCAGGCCTTACCCTCCTACGAGCAGTATTTC
d_gene: TRBD1; abundance: NA; len: 14; j_gene: TRBJ2-7; v_gene: TRBV6-5; CDR3aa: CASSNDRGLYGQYF; CDR3nt: TGTGCCAGCAGTAATGACAGGGGGCTATACGGGCAGTACTTC
d_gene: NA; abundance: NA; len: 15; j_gene: TRBJ1-5; v_gene: TRBV12-3/TRBV12-4; CDR3aa: CASSLKSGDDKPQHF; CDR3nt: TGTGCCAGCAGTTTAAAATCAGGGGATGATAAGCCCCAGCATTTT
d_gene: NA; abundance: medium-sized; len: 17; j_gene: TRBJ2-7; v_gene: TRBV11-1; CDR3aa: CASSLKTVSHRFYEQYF; CDR3nt: TGTGCCAGCAGCTTAAAGACAGTCTCCCACCGATTTTACGAGCAGTACTTC
d_gene: NA; abundance: once; len: 14; j_gene: TRBJ2-7; v_gene: TRBV5-6; CDR3aa: CVSSILLGNEEQYF; CDR3nt: TGTGTCAGCAGCATTCTTCTGGGAAACGAGGAGCAGTACTTC
d_gene: NA; abundance: NA; len: 15; j_gene: TRBJ2-5; v_gene: TRBV11-2; CDR3aa: CASSLVPPGVEIQYF; CDR3nt: TGTGCCAGCAGCTTGGTCCCCCCAGGAGTAGAGATCCAGTACTTC
d_gene: TRBD2; abundance: many; len: 15; j_gene: TRBJ2-1; v_gene: TRBV29-1; CDR3aa: CSVDVTSGGAGEQFF; CDR3nt: TGCAGCGTTGATGTGACTAGCGGGGGGGCGGGTGAGCAGTTCTTC
d_gene: TRBD1; abundance: NA; len: 15; j_gene: TRBJ1-3; v_gene: TRBV29-1; CDR3aa: CSVRVGQQFGNTIYF; CDR3nt: TGCAGCGTTCGAGTGGGACAGCAATTTGGAAACACCATATATTTT
d_gene: TRBD2; abundance: many; len: 16; j_gene: TRBJ2-3; v_gene: TRBV12-3/TRBV12-4; CDR3aa: CASSFSGGPHTDTQYF; CDR3nt: TGTGCCAGCAGTTTTAGCGGGGGGCCCCACACAGATACGCAGTATTTT
d_gene: NA; abundance: NA; len: 15; j_gene: TRBJ2-3; v_gene: TRBV7-3; CDR3aa: CASSLTAMRTDTQYF; CDR3nt: TGTGCCAGCAGCTTAACGGCCATGAGGACAGATACGCAGTATTTT
d_gene: NA; abundance: few; len: 15; j_gene: TRBJ2-6; v_gene: TRBV28; CDR3aa: CASSLVGAGANVLTF; CDR3nt: TGTGCCAGCAGTTTAGTAGGGGCTGGGGCCAACGTCCTGACTTTC